Listed below are T cell receptor beta chains from one sample, sequenced in a study of OX40 agonist ivuxolimab in advanced cancers. The method was immunoSEQ multiplex PCR; TCRdb's version includes in-frame clones alone and lacks a portion of them. The sample yields approximately 40,000 clones, 82% seen once. Here the sequenced sample was CD4+ or CD8+ T cells sorted from blood, taken in a trial of the OX40 agonist ivuxolimab. The receptors derive from an adult with an advanced solid tumor such as melanoma, head and neck, liver or kidney cancer. Each CDR3 is given with its conserved first and last residue. A D gene is named only where the DNA matches it firmly. The size field is filled for only some rows; it gives once, few, many or a size class.

TRBJ1-5 - TRBV6-1 - CASSSGSMYQPQHF TGTGCCAGCAGCAGCGGGAGTATGTATCAGCCCCAGCATTTT
TRBJ1-1 few TRBV29-1 - CSGGLDTEAFF TGCAGCGGGGGTTTGGACACTGAAGCTTTCTTT
TRBJ1-5 - TRBV15 TRBD1 CATSSGTGDNQPQHF TGTGCCACCAGCAGTGGGACAGGTGATAATCAGCCCCAGCATTTT
TRBJ2-1 once TRBV5-4 TRBD2 CASSSETSYKSEQFF TGTGCCAGCAGCTCAGAGACTAGCTACAAGAGTGAGCAGTTCTTC
TRBJ2-7 - TRBV6-5 TRBD2 CASSLLAGVSYEQYF TGTGCCAGCAGCCTCCTAGCGGGGGTATCCTACGAGCAGTACTTC
TRBJ2-3 - TRBV5-8 TRBD2 CASSLWETSGRTDTQYF TGTGCCAGCAGTTTGTGGGAGACTAGCGGGAGAACAGATACGCAGTATTTT
TRBJ1-5 - TRBV5-5 - CASSLEGSNQPQHF TGTGCCAGCAGCTTGGAGGGTAGCAATCAGCCCCAGCATTTT
TRBJ2-7 - TRBV7-9 TRBD2 CASRFSGSAEQYF TGTGCCAGCAGATTTAGCGGGAGTGCCGAGCAGTACTTC
TRBJ2-3 - TRBV7-8 - CASSLVRRSTDTQYF TGTGCCAGCAGCTTAGTACGTCGGAGCACAGATACGCAGTATTTT
TRBJ1-2 - TRBV5-1 TRBD1 CASSAYQDRQNPTDPHYGYTF TGCGCCAGCAGCGCCTACCAGGACAGGCAGAACCCCACTGACCCCCACTATGGCTACACCTTC
TRBJ1-1 - TRBV30 TRBD1 CAWSAGTGNLAFF TGTGCCTGGAGTGCCGGGACAGGGAATTTAGCTTTCTTT
TRBJ1-3 - TRBV9 TRBD1 CASSARTGTNSGNTIYF TGTGCCAGCAGCGCCCGGACAGGTACAAACTCTGGAAACACCATATATTTT
TRBJ2-3 - TRBV4-3 TRBD2 CASSQDPGTRGDTQYF TGCGCCAGCAGCCAAGACCCCGGGACGCGGGGGGATACGCAGTATTTT
TRBJ2-1 - TRBV27 TRBD1 CASSRIPGQDNEQFF TGTGCCAGCAGTAGAATCCCAGGACAGGACAATGAGCAGTTCTTC
TRBJ2-7 - TRBV19 TRBD2 CASSVSGRAPREQYF TGTGCCAGTAGTGTTAGCGGGAGGGCCCCTCGCGAGCAGTACTTC
TRBJ1-5 few TRBV15 - CATRTGDQPQHF TGTGCCACCAGGACAGGAGATCAGCCCCAGCATTTT
TRBJ1-4 - TRBV7-8 - CASSLVRPTNEKLFF TGTGCCAGCAGCTTAGTACGGCCTACTAATGAAAAACTGTTTTTT
TRBJ1-1 - TRBV6-1 - CASKPQLNTEAFF TGTGCCAGCAAACCCCAGCTAAACACTGAAGCTTTCTTT
TRBJ2-3 - TRBV5-1 TRBD1 CASSPRDRGWDTQYF TGCGCCAGCAGCCCCCGGGACAGGGGATGGGATACGCAGTATTTT
TRBJ2-1 - TRBV10-3 - CAISEIGGNEQFF TGTGCCATCAGTGAGATAGGAGGCAATGAGCAGTTCTTC
TRBJ2-6 - TRBV18 - CASSPDVTGANVLTF TGTGCCAGCTCACCAGATGTTACTGGGGCCAACGTCCTGACTTTC
TRBJ2-2 once TRBV5-1 - CASAEGTRGGELFF TGCGCCAGCGCGGAGGGCACACGGGGCGGGGAGCTGTTTTTT
TRBJ1-1 - TRBV11-2 TRBD1 CASSLWDRYGTEAFF TGTGCCAGCAGCTTGTGGGACAGGTATGGGACTGAAGCTTTCTTT
TRBJ2-3 - TRBV5-6 - CASSLRQGLTDTQYF TGTGCCAGCAGCTTGAGGCAGGGGCTCACAGATACGCAGTATTTT
TRBJ2-3 - TRBV5-1 - CASSLTGNRADTQYF TGCGCCAGCAGCTTAACCGGTAACAGGGCAGATACGCAGTATTTT
TRBJ2-1 - TRBV7-2 TRBD2 CASSLVLREGDEQFF TGTGCCAGCAGCTTAGTGCTGCGGGAGGGGGATGAGCAGTTCTTC
TRBJ1-5 - TRBV7-8 - CASSLVAGKPQHF TGTGCCAGCAGCTTAGTTGCGGGCAAGCCCCAGCATTTT
TRBJ2-7 - TRBV18 TRBD1 CASSTRQGVGKQYF TGTGCCAGCTCTACGAGACAGGGGGTAGGGAAGCAGTACTTC
TRBJ1-2 - TRBV27 TRBD1 CASSFAHGQGTVGYTF TGTGCCAGCAGTTTTGCGCATGGGCAGGGGACAGTTGGCTACACCTTC
TRBJ1-4 - TRBV4-1 TRBD1 CASSQDADRGREKLFF TGCGCCAGCAGCCAAGATGCGGACAGGGGGCGGGAAAAACTGTTTTTT
TRBJ2-2 - TRBV2 - CASSDPGVNTGELFF TGTGCCAGCAGTGATCCGGGGGTAAACACCGGGGAGCTGTTTTTT
TRBJ2-2 - TRBV29-1 - CSVQGFETGELFF TGCAGCGTCCAGGGATTTGAAACCGGGGAGCTGTTTTTT
TRBJ2-1 - TRBV14 TRBD2 CASSQLAGAISYNEQFF TGTGCCAGCAGCCAACTAGCGGGAGCCATCTCCTACAATGAGCAGTTCTTC
TRBJ2-7 - TRBV7-2 TRBD2 CASSLGTSGTYEQYF TGTGCCAGCAGCTTAGGGACTAGCGGAACCTACGAGCAGTACTTC
TRBJ2-2 - TRBV5-1 - CASSPAPPGELFF TGCGCCAGCAGCCCCGCGCCCCCCGGGGAGCTGTTTTTT
TRBJ1-4 - TRBV19 TRBD1 CASRDRGRTNEKLFF TGTGCCAGCCGGGACAGGGGGCGAACTAATGAAAAACTGTTTTTT
TRBJ2-3 - TRBV6-5 TRBD2 CASSSTSETQYF TGTGCCAGCAGTTCCACTAGCGAAACGCAGTATTTT
TRBJ2-7 - TRBV12-5 - CASGSQLPSGQYF TGTGCTAGTGGTTCCCAGCTCCCATCTGGCCAGTACTTC
TRBJ2-3 - TRBV4-3 - CASSQAQGTTQYF TGCGCCAGCAGCCAAGCACAGGGAACTACGCAGTATTTT
TRBJ1-6 - TRBV19 - CASSPDPSELYNSPLHF TGTGCCAGTAGTCCGGACCCCTCAGAGCTCTATAATTCACCCCTCCACTTT
TRBJ2-7 once TRBV2 - CASRNRGQGFGEQYF TGTGCCAGCAGGAACCGGGGACAAGGGTTCGGCGAGCAGTACTTC
TRBJ1-6 once TRBV21-1 - CASSTKVSLGQNNSPLHF TGTGCCAGCAGCACCAAGGTGTCGTTGGGACAGAATAATTCACCCCTCCACTTT
TRBJ2-5 - TRBV29-1 TRBD2 CSVGLAGGQETQYF TGCAGCGTTGGGCTAGCGGGAGGCCAAGAGACCCAGTACTTC
TRBJ2-7 - TRBV11-2 - CASSLAGRGLSYEQYF TGTGCCAGCAGCTTAGCCGGCAGGGGACTCTCCTACGAGCAGTACTTC
TRBJ2-7 few TRBV6-6 TRBD1 CASSYSGTGPHEQYF TGTGCCAGCAGTTACTCCGGGACAGGGCCCCACGAGCAGTACTTC
TRBJ2-1 - TRBV19 - CASSPTGAFGNEQFF TGTGCCAGTAGTCCCACGGGGGCTTTTGGGAATGAGCAGTTCTTC
TRBJ2-2 - TRBV25-1 - CASSLRTGELFF TGTGCCAGCAGTTTACGGACCGGGGAGCTGTTTTTT
TRBJ2-2 - TRBV27 TRBD1 CASSFWGTGFTGELFF TGTGCCAGCAGTTTCTGGGGGACAGGGTTCACCGGGGAGCTGTTTTTT
TRBJ1-1 few TRBV29-1 TRBD1 CSAGQMNTEAFF TGCAGCGCGGGACAGATGAACACTGAAGCTTTCTTT
TRBJ2-1 - TRBV9 TRBD2 CASSAPGGLAGEQFF TGTGCCAGCAGCGCTCCCGGTGGGCTAGCGGGGGAGCAGTTCTTC
TRBJ2-7 few TRBV19 TRBD1 CASSIAQGAYEQYF TGTGCCAGTAGTATAGCACAGGGGGCCTACGAGCAGTACTTC
TRBJ1-2 - TRBV28 - CATVGGWDGYTF TGTGCCACAGTGGGGGGGTGGGATGGCTACACCTTC
TRBJ2-2 - TRBV2 TRBD1 CASSDDRGHTGELFF TGTGCCAGCAGTGATGACAGGGGGCACACCGGGGAGCTGTTTTTT
TRBJ2-2 - TRBV11-2 - CASSPILRELFF TGTGCCAGCAGCCCGATCCTGCGGGAGCTGTTTTTT
TRBJ1-3 - TRBV19 - CASSIAPIGTYSGNTIYF TGCGCCAGTAGTATAGCACCTATAGGGACCTACTCTGGAAACACCATATATTTT
TRBJ1-2 once TRBV30 - CAWSVGVDYGYTF TGTGCCTGGAGTGTCGGGGTCGACTATGGCTACACCTTC